This T cell receptor beta chain was sequenced during a study of T cell clusters in autoimmune cytopenias. One tube held mixed TRB-A and TRB-B primer pools for touch-down PCR. After re-calling the multiplex PCR reads, TCRdb lists one entry per CDR3 protein, DNA absent. This sample's table has approximately 1,500 distinct CDR3 sequences. TRB was amplified from about 260 ng of peripheral blood genomic DNA per sample. The germline V gene encodes CDR1 SGHDT and CDR2 YYEEEE. CDR3 length equals 14 residues. In addition, the sample was reused for a study of T cell repertoires in aging, cancer and after chemotherapy.

The receptor comes from a human donor with chronic lymphocytic leukemia. J is TRBJ1-1 and V is TRBV5-6. Sequenced: peripheral blood. The CDR3 reads CASSFGLQGPEAFF.